This T cell receptor (beta chain) was recovered during a study of Ad26.COV2.S vaccination and SARS-CoV-2 variants. General study findings and limits: Quantification of TCR breadth and depth may have yielded underestimates of total T cell responses. Breadth measured for non-spike TCRs was similar across vaccine and placebo recipients.

Trimming cost V 3 bases and J 4 bases, with 12 bases left between them. The CDR3 is made up of 14 amino acids. Per the germline V gene, CDR1 is MNHNS and CDR2 is SASEGT. Measured with immunoSEQ multiplex PCR; TCRdb has only the in-frame clones, and not every one. The sample shows a few hundred thousand clones, around 91% of them seen only once. On this clone itself: Its antigen is as yet unknown.

Regarding treatment: 15 to 20 received Ad26.COV2.S at low or high dose, single or two shots; 5 received placebo; per-sample allocation not given. Material that was analyzed had been drawn on day 63 after the first vaccine or placebo injection. The origin of this receptor is a person aged 18-60 years who received the Ad26.COV2.S COVID-19 vaccine or a placebo. The chain carries TRBV6-1 and TRBJ1-2, with TRBD1 as a possible D gene (6 bases). The source material was peripheral blood, sampled in a trial of Ad26.COV2.S vaccine versus placebo. The CDR3 coding sequence is TGTGCCAGCAGTGAGTGGGACACTAGCTATGGCTACACCTTC. Protein product: CASSEWDTSYGYTF.